The present T cell receptor beta chain was sequenced within a study of blood T cell repertoires in COVID-19. Trimming pared 5 bases from V and 5 bases from J, leaving 21 bases between. The CDR3 sequence is 16 residues long. Germline V gives CDR1 MNHEY, CDR2 SVGEGT. Profiling relied on immunoSEQ multiplex PCR, and the TCRdb table lists in-frame clones only, not all of them. The profile shows some 370,000 clones, 83% of them singletons. The chain joins TRBV6-2 or TRBV6-3 to TRBJ1-2; no clear D. The specimen was PBMCs or T cells enriched from blood (not recorded which). The clonotype originates from a woman in her forties or fifties who had recovered from COVID-19. This CDR3 reads CASSNVRARQLYGYTF. CDR3 bases: TGTGCCAGCAGTAATGTGCGAGCCAGGCAGCTTTATGGCTACACCTTC.